This TCR beta chain was recorded in a study of low-dose radiotherapy and immunotherapy resistance in tumors. Across the study: The study delivered 0.5 Gy per fraction every 2 weeks to Cohort 1, totaling 6.5 Gy. Every two weeks, one day ahead of radiation and immunotherapy, cyclophosphamide 200 mg/m2 was given (intravenously).

Germline V gives CDR1 SGHRS, CDR2 YFSETQ. The germline V and J ends were trimmed by 0 bases and 2 bases, with 23 bases remaining between them. This CDR3 has 19 amino acids. Covering alpha and beta chains, TRAV- and TRBV-specific primers were used for the first-strand cDNA. TCR amplification involved around 22 PCR cycles with a constant-region primer and V-primer adapter. The mRNA which had been isolated was amplified by in vitro transcription. TCRdb reprocessed the reads via MiXCR and lists one record per CDR3 protein. The sample yields about 39,000 distinct CDR3 sequences, less than 25% seen once. Time point described: after trial treatment. Treatment: LDRT plus nivolumab, ipilimumab, low-dose cyclophosphamide and aspirin (RACIN trial). The donors' regimen was nivolumab, ipilimumab, aspirin, low-dose cyclophosphamide and low-dose radiotherapy.

The sequence was obtained from a female donor with ovarian cancer. The rearrangement links TRBV5-1 to TRBJ2-5, with a weak D call TRBD1 (6 bases). Source: PBMCs, taken after low-dose radiotherapy plus immunotherapy. Here the CDR3 reads CASSLASSSRGGLQETQYF. CDR3 bases: TGCGCCAGCAGCTTGGCTTCTTCGAGCCGTGGGGGCCTACAAGAGACCCAGTACTTC.